The entry below describes one T cell receptor beta chain. Its cognate antigen is unknown. The sample comes from a study of post-analysis software for immune sequencing data. Study-level findings and limits: When compared against controls, multiple sclerosis patients showed significantly lower normalized Chao1 diversity. Four to six TRBV segments were significantly more frequent in patients than in controls. TRBV5-6, TRBV5-1 and TRBV20-1 were among these segments.

Unique molecular identifiers were present in the TCR beta cDNA libraries. TCRdb re-derived calls from the PCR reads in MiXCR, one entry per CDR3 protein. The data show approximately 400,000 distinct CDR3 sequences, about a third seen once. V dropped 3 bases and J dropped 1; count of bases not matched to a gene: 18. The CDR3 has 21 amino acids. CDR1 is SGDLS and CDR2 is YYNGEE in the germline V gene. The TCR was taken from a girl between 5 and 17 years old with multiple sclerosis. The chain links TRBV9 to TRBJ2-3; 12 nucleotides line up with TRBD1. Sequenced sample: blood. CDR3 loop: CASSGQKPGQGAPLGTDTQYF. The CDR3 DNA is TGTGCCAGCAGCGGACAGAAACCGGGACAGGGGGCGCCTCTAGGCACAGATACGCAGTATTTT.